A selection of T cell receptor beta chains follows, all from one sample in a study of T cells in Graves' hyperthyroidism and ophthalmopathy. One entry per CDR3 protein, called by TCRdb with MiXCR from the multiplex PCR reads. The repertoire consists of around 540,000 distinct CDR3 sequences, with roughly 46% occurring once and the leading ten covering 8.2%. The sample comprised peripheral blood or thyroid tissue (not recorded which). The receptor set was obtained from a woman younger than 30 with Graves' hyperthyroidism. Each CDR3 is given with its conserved first and last residue. A D gene is named only where the DNA matches it firmly. Where a row states a size, it is once, few, many or the class of an expanded clone; other rows omit it.

V gene	J gene	CDR3 length	clone size	D gene	CDR3 DNA	CDR3 protein
TRBV20-1	TRBJ2-5	16	many	TRBD2	TGCAGTGCTAGGGATTGGACTAGCGGCTTCCAAGAGACCCAGTACTTC	CSARDWTSGFQETQYF
TRBV15	TRBJ1-1	15	-	-	TGTGCCACCAGCAGTCTCTCGGACGGGAACACTGAAGCTTTCTTT	CATSSLSDGNTEAFF
TRBV29-1	TRBJ2-5	12	few	TRBD1	TGCAGCATCCTGACAGGGGATGAGACCCAGTACTTC	CSILTGDETQYF
TRBV7-4	TRBJ1-5	16	-	TRBD1	TGTGCCAGCAGCCGCGACGGGACAGGGGTCAGGCAGCCCCAGCATTTT	CASSRDGTGVRQPQHF
TRBV15	TRBJ1-2	8	-	-	TGTGCCACCAGCAGAGATGATTTC	CATSRDDF
TRBV2	TRBJ2-7	14	-	TRBD2	TGTGCCCGCACCGGGACTAGCGGGAACAACGAGCAGTACTTC	CARTGTSGNNEQYF
TRBV2	TRBJ1-5	14	-	-	TGTGCCAGCAGGCCCGGGACGGCGGGCCAGCCCCAGCATTTT	CASRPGTAGQPQHF
TRBV15	TRBJ2-7	14	-	-	TGTGCCACCAGCAGAGATGGAGGGGGCTACGAGCAGTACTTC	CATSRDGGGYEQYF
TRBV7-9	TRBJ1-3	17	-	-	TGTGCCAGCAGCTCCTGGACTGCCGGACATTCTGGAAACACCATATATTTT	CASSSWTAGHSGNTIYF
TRBV7-9	TRBJ1-2	13	few	-	TGTGCCTGGGTGAGGGGCTTTACCTATGGCTACACCTTC	CAWVRGFTYGYTF
TRBV12-3/TRBV12-4	TRBJ2-7	12	few	-	TGTGCCAGCAGTCTCCTCACACGGGAGCAGTACTTC	CASSLLTREQYF
TRBV7-6	TRBJ1-5	14	-	-	TGTGCCAGCAGCTTTGGACCGGACAAACGGCCCCAGCATTTT	CASSFGPDKRPQHF
TRBV24-1	TRBJ1-5	15	-	TRBD1	TGTGCCACCAGTGATTCCAGGGGGCCCAATCAGCCCCAGCATTTT	CATSDSRGPNQPQHF
TRBV7-2	TRBJ1-6	16	many	-	TGTGCCAGCAGCTTAGGATTCGGCAGGGGAGGGTCACCCCTCCACTTT	CASSLGFGRGGSPLHF